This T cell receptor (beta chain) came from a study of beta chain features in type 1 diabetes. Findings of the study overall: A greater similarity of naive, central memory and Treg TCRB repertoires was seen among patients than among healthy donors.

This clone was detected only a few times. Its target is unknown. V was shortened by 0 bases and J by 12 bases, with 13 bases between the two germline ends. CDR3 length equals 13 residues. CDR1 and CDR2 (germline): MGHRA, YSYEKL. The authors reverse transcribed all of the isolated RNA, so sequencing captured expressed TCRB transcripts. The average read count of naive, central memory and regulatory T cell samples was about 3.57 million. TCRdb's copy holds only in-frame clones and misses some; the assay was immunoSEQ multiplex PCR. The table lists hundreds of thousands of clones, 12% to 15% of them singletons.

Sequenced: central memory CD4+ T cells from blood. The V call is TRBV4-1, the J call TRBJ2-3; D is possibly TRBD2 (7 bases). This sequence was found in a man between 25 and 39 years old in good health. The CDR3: CASSQEGGAPQYF. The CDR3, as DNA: TGCGCCAGCAGCCAAGAGGGGGGGGCGCCCCAGTATTTT.